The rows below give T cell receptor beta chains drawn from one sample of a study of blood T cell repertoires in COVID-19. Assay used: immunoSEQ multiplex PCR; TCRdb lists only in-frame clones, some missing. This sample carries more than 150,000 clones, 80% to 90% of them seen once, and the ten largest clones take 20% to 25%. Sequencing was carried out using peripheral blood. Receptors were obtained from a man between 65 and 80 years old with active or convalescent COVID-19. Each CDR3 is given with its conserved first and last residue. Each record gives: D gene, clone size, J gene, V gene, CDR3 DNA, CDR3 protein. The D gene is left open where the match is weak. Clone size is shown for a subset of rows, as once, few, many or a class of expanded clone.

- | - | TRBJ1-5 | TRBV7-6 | TGTGCCAGCAGCTTAGATGGAGGGCCCCAGCATTTT | CASSLDGGPQHF
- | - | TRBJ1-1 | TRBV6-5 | TGTGCCAGCCGTTCTGGTGGGGGAGGGAACACTGAAGCTTTCTTT | CASRSGGGGNTEAFF
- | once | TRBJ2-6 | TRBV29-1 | TGCAGCGCTTCAGGGACTGGGGCCAACGTCCTGACTTTC | CSASGTGANVLTF
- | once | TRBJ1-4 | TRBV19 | TGTGCCAGTAGCAGACACATGTTTGGGACATCCTATTCAACTAATGAAAAACTGTTTTTT | CASSRHMFGTSYSTNEKLFF
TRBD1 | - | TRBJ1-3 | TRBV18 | TGTGCCAGCTCACCCGCGACAGGGGGCGGTGGAAACACCATATATTTT | CASSPATGGGGNTIYF
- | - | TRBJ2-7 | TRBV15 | TGTGCCACCAGCAGAGATAGGGGCTGGGAGCAGTACTTC | CATSRDRGWEQYF
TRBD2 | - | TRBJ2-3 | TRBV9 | TGTGCCAGCAGCGTATACTCCGGGACTAGCGGCCGCACAGATACGCAGTATTTT | CASSVYSGTSGRTDTQYF
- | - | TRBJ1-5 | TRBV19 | TGTGCCAGTAAAACAGTGTATAGCAATCAGCCCCAGCATTTT | CASKTVYSNQPQHF
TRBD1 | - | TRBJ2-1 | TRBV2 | TGTGCCAGCAGAAACCGGGACAGGGTTACGAATGAGCAGTTCTTC | CASRNRDRVTNEQFF
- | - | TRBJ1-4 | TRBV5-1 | TGCGCCAGCAGCTTGGGTGGGGCTCCTTTCAATGAAAAACTGTTTTTT | CASSLGGAPFNEKLFF
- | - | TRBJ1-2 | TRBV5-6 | TGTGCCAGCAGCTTGGTACCGCCGGGGGAAGGCGGCTACACCTTC | CASSLVPPGEGGYTF
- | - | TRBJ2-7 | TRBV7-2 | TGTGCCAGCAGCTTAAGTGGCAGCTACGAGCAGTACTTC | CASSLSGSYEQYF
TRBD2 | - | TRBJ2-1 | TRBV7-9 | TGTGCCAGCAGTTTGACTAGCGGAAATCACAATGAGCAGTTCTTC | CASSLTSGNHNEQFF
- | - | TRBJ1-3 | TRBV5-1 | TGCGCCAGCAGCCCCTCACATCGTTCTGGAAACACCATATATTTT | CASSPSHRSGNTIYF
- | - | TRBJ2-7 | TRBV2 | TGTGCCAGCACGGGCCAGGGCCTTACCTACGAGCAGTACTTC | CASTGQGLTYEQYF
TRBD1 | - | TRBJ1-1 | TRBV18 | TGTGCCAGCTCACCGGGGACAGAGAACACTGAAGCTTTCTTT | CASSPGTENTEAFF
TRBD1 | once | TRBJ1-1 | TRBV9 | TGTGCCAGCAGCTTGCGGGGGTTGGGACAGGGCGCAGGGACTGAAGCTTTCTTT | CASSLRGLGQGAGTEAFF
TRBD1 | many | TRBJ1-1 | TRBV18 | TGTGCCAGCTCGCCGACAGGGATGAACACTGAAGCTTTCTTT | CASSPTGMNTEAFF
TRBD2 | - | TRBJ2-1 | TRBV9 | TGTGCCAGCAGCGTAGTCGAGGGGACTAGCGGGAGGGGAAATGAGCAGTTCTTC | CASSVVEGTSGRGNEQFF
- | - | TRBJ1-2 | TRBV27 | TGTGCCAGCAGTTTATTCGGGAACTATGGCTACACCTTC | CASSLFGNYGYTF
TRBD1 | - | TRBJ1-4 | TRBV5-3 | TGTGCCAGAAGCTTGGTCATGATCCGGACAGGTAGGGTGGATGAAAAACTGTTTTTT | CARSLVMIRTGRVDEKLFF
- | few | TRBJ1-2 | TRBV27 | TGTGCCAGCAGTTCCGGTCGGGACCCCCGGGACTACTATGGCTACACCTTC | CASSSGRDPRDYYGYTF
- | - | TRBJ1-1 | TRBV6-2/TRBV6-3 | TGTGCCAGCAGTTACTCAGGAGGGGCGGCTTTCTTT | CASSYSGGAAFF